A single TCR beta chain is shown here with its context. Its antigen is not known. These data come from a study of cytomegalovirus exposure and HLA in healthy donors. Whole-study context: Earlier work reported around 110 million unique TCR beta sequences from 180 million or so T cells. Among the 300 to 500 genotyped donors, 65% to 90% were placed in the Caucasian-associated ancestry cluster. Study outcomes and limitations: With high specificity and sensitivity, the classifier reportedly diagnosed cytomegalovirus status.

The primer mix had 60 Vbeta and 13 Jbeta primers. In the study's own analysis: Approximately 87 million unique TCR beta chains, 8.5 million to 14 million shared, were counted in a later analysis. Clones were sequenced by immunoSEQ multiplex PCR, and TCRdb holds only the in-frame ones, with some missing. V and J calls and clone size are given by that table; D and trimming were obtained from the DNA. The sample has some 170,000 clones, 60% to 80% seen once; the top ten hold roughly 5.8%. The sequencing sample was made of PBMCs. The sequence came from a man aged 35-49 years in good health and CMV-seropositive.

The CDR3 nucleotides read TGTGCCAGCAGCCCGTCGGTGTCCATGAACGGCGGGGAGCTGTTTTTT. Protein: CASSPSVSMNGGELFF. This chain links TRBV11-1 with TRBJ2-2; D is undetermined. Looked up from germline, CDR1 is SGHAT and CDR2 is FQDESV (reference sequence). The CDR3 is 16 residues long. The germline V and J ends were trimmed by 5 bases and 7 bases, with 20 bases remaining between them. The variable domain in full, with the rest retrieved from reference TRBV11-1 and TRBJ2-2, is EAEVAQSPRYKITEKSQAVAFWCDPISGHATLYWYRQILGQGPELLVQFQDESVVDDSQLPKDRFSAERLKGVDSTLKIQPAELGDSAMYLCASSPSVSMNGGELFFGEGSRLTVL.